The T cell receptor (beta chain) described here comes from a study of cytomegalovirus exposure and HLA in healthy donors. Turning to the study itself: Drawn from HLA-typed donors, tens of millions of unique TCRs were held in an early data release. General study findings and limits: Sequencing likely produced, as an artifact, a cluster of highly shared sequence variants. 87-base-pair reads could not separate some V segments, including TRBV6-2 and TRBV6-3.

The CDR3 is 14 residues long. V was pared by 1 base and J by 9 bases, with 4 bases of the junction left unmatched. Germline V lookup: CDR1 SGHVS, CDR2 FNYEAQ. Concerning this clone: As yet, its antigen is unknown. Other nucleotide sequences in the sample specify the same CDR3.

60 Vbeta and 13 Jbeta primers were used in PCR. Method: immunoSEQ multiplex PCR; TCRdb's copy keeps in-frame clones and lacks some. This sample has tens of thousands of clones, with approximately 75% found just once. The TCR originated in a middle-aged woman in good health and CMV-seronegative. Source material: PBMCs. The chain combines TRBV7-6 with TRBJ2-1; 9 bases align to TRBD2. The CDR3, as DNA: TGTGCCAGCAGCTTAGGGGGTAGCGGGGGTGAGCAGTTCTTC. Encoded protein: CASSLGGSGGEQFF.